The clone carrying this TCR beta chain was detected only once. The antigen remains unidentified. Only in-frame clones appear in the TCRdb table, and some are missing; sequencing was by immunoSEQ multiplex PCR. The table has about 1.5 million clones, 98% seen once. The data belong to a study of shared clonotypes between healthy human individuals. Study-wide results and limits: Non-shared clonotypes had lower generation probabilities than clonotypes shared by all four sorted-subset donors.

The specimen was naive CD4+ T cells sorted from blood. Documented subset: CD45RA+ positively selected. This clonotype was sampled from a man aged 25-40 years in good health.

CDR3 DNA sequence: TGTGCCAGCAGCCGAAGGGTCCGGGAGACCCAGTACTTC. Amino acids: CASSRRVRETQYF. The chain uses TRBV5-6 and TRBJ2-5, with D hard to call. The CDR3 is 13 amino acids. The germline CDR1 and CDR2 sequences are SGHDT and YYEEEE. The V gene lost 4 bases and the J gene lost 5 bases, with 12 bases spanning the gap.